This TCR beta chain was sequenced during a study of blood T cells in healthy people across ages. Regarding the study as a whole: Naive T cell percentage showed a strong correlation with TCR beta diversity.

This clonotype has at least ten counts. What it recognizes is unknown. Collection of 8.5 to 10 milliliters of peripheral blood was performed for each donor. A second PCR of about 7 to 12 cycles used a sample-barcoded 5' primer and a J-beta primer mix. Each cDNA molecule received a tag from a template-switch adaptor that had 12 random nucleotides. MiXCR was run by TCRdb on the 5' RACE reads, yielding one entry per CDR3 protein. The data show some 790,000 distinct CDR3 sequences, 29% seen once. The CDR3 sequence is 13 residues long. Germline loops: CDR1 LGHDT, CDR2 YNNKEL (reference sequence). V was trimmed by 2 bases and J by 3 bases, leaving 8 bases between them.

This rearrangement joins TRBV3-1 to TRBJ2-7; no definite D call. The sequencing input was blood. The receptor was derived from a woman aged 80 or over in good health. CDR3 loop: CASSQLGRYEQYF. The CDR3 nucleotides are TGTGCCAGCAGCCAATTAGGCCGCTACGAGCAGTACTTC.